Listed here are 13 T cell receptor beta chains from one sample, sequenced in a study of T cell therapy after organ transplantation. For these TCRs, the target antigens are not known. Profiled with immunoSEQ multiplex PCR; TCRdb holds only in-frame clones, not every one. The sample carries some 17,000 clones, less than 90% recorded once. Time point given: 20-29 weeks after completion of therapy. The sequencing used CD8+ T cells from blood, collected after autologous CMV-specific T cell therapy. Source of these receptors: a human patient who had received a solid organ transplant and had CMV disease. Some T cells may arise from the graft donor.

The chain carries TRBV11-2 and TRBJ2-7; 10 nucleotides match TRBD1. Germline-derived CDR1 and CDR2 are SGHAT and FQNNGV. This CDR3 is built from 15 residues. V lost 6 bases to trimming and J lost 0 bases; unmatched junction nucleotides: 5. The CDR3 region has the DNA TGTGCCAGCAGTTGGGACAGGGGAAGCTCCTACGAGCAGTACTTC. Its translation: CASSWDRGSSYEQYF.

The rearrangement joins TRBV4-1 to TRBJ1-2; no clear D. Germline loops: CDR1 MGHRA, CDR2 YSYEKL. V lost 2 bases and J lost 6, with 16 bases in between. The CDR3 consists of 15 residues. CDR3 amino acids: CASSQNGPERNGYTF. Written as DNA, the CDR3 is TGCGCCAGCAGCCAAAACGGGCCGGAGCGGAATGGCTACACCTTC.

This chain joins TRBV25-1 and TRBJ1-1, with D possibly TRBD1 on 6 matching bases. This CDR3 contains 16 residues. V lost 4 bases and J 1 base, leaving 16 bases between the germline ends. Germline loops: CDR1 MGHDK, CDR2 SYGVNS. The CDR3 nucleotides are TGTGCCAGCAGTGCTTCCACAGGGATTGGGAACACTGAAGCTTTCTTT. Translation: CASSASTGIGNTEAFF.

The chain is built from TRBV4-1 and TRBJ1-2; no definite D call. V gave up 1 base and J gave up 5 bases, with 17 bases separating them. Germline lookup yields CDR1 MGHRA and CDR2 YSYEKL. The CDR3 is 16 residues long. CDR3 amino acids: CASSQVRALEPYGYTF. Written as DNA, the CDR3 is TGCGCCAGCAGCCAAGTCCGGGCCCTGGAACCTTATGGCTACACCTTC.

The V call is TRBV9, the J call TRBJ2-7; maybe TRBD1 (6 bases). There are 14 residues in the CDR3. Trimming shortened V by 3 bases and J by 2 bases, and 12 bases separated the two germline ends. Germline V gene sequence: CDR1 SGDLS, CDR2 YYNGEE. The CDR3 bases are TGTGCCAGCAGCGAGAGGGACAATCCCTACGAGCAGTACTTC. This encodes CASSERDNPYEQYF.

The CDR3 bases are TGTGCCAGCAGGCCAGGGTTAAGAACTGAAGCTTTCTTT. Its translation is CASRPGLRTEAFF. The V gene is TRBV6-1, the J gene TRBJ1-1, with D possibly being TRBD1 (5 bases). The germline gives CDR1 MNHNS, CDR2 SASEGT. Trimming left V 6 bases short and J 5 bases short, with 13 bases between. CDR3 length: 13 amino acids.

This chain connects TRBV6-4 to TRBJ2-6, with D perhaps TRBD1 (6 bases). The CDR3 sequence is 16 residues long. The V and J ends lost 4 bases and 0 bases respectively, with 10 bases between them. Germline V gene lookup returns CDR1 MRHNA and CDR2 SNTAGT. CDR3 region: CASSAGAHSGANVLTF. The CDR3 region has the DNA TGTGCCAGCAGTGCAGGGGCCCACTCTGGGGCCAACGTCCTGACTTTC.

In its sample, this clone was seen once. The chain recombines TRBV5-6 with TRBJ2-7; TRBD1 matches at 8 bases. After removal of 4 bases from V and 5 bases from J, the junction contained 2 bases not matched to a gene. The CDR3 consists of 12 residues. CDR1 SGHDT and CDR2 YYEEEE come from the germline V gene. The CDR3: CASSPGGHEQYF. The DNA of the CDR3 is TGTGCCAGCAGCCCAGGGGGCCACGAGCAGTACTTC.

V gene TRBV5-5 combines with J gene TRBJ2-7; D perhaps matches TRBD1 (5 bases). V lost 4 bases to trimming and J lost 3 bases, with 8 bases between them. Germline assignment: CDR1 SGHKS and CDR2 YYEKEE (reference sequence). This CDR3 region has 12 residues. The CDR3 sequence: CASSPDSYEQYF. CDR3 nucleotides: TGTGCCAGCAGCCCTGACAGCTACGAGCAGTACTTC.

Only a few counts were recorded for this clone. This sequence joins TRBV30 and TRBJ1-1, with a possible D match to TRBD1 (5 bases). CDR1 GTSNPN and CDR2 SVGIG come from the germline V gene (reference sequence). The V end was cut by 5 bases, the J end by 0 bases, with 13 bases between. The CDR3 has 14 amino acids. CDR3 in amino acids: CAWLGLAMNTEAFF. CDR3 in DNA: TGTGCCTGGCTGGGGCTGGCGATGAACACTGAAGCTTTCTTT.

The rearrangement joins TRBV7-9 to TRBJ1-1; D might be TRBD1 (6 bases). The germline gives CDR1 SEHNR, CDR2 FQNEAQ (reference sequence). V lost 3 bases and J lost 4, with 12 bases in between. The CDR3 extends over 14 amino acids. The CDR3 spells CASSFAGVGTEAFF. DNA for the CDR3: TGTGCCAGCAGCTTCGCAGGGGTGGGCACTGAAGCTTTCTTT.

The CDR3 region is CASSSLDGVPDQPQHF. CDR3 nucleotides: TGTGCCAGCAGCTCTCTCGACGGTGTGCCGGATCAGCCCCAGCATTTT. The V and J genes are TRBV7-9 and TRBJ1-5; D unclear. CDR1 and CDR2 (germline): SEHNR, FQNEAQ (reference sequence). This CDR3 is built from 16 residues. V lost 4 bases to trimming and J lost 5 bases, with 18 bases between them.

The J gene is TRBJ2-3, the V gene TRBV7-2, with D hard to call. CDR1 and CDR2 (germline): SGHTA, FQGNSA. Trimming stripped 1 base from V and 6 bases from J, with 14 bases between. This CDR3 has 15 amino acids. This CDR3 reads CASSLGSGFGDTQYF. CDR3 DNA sequence: TGTGCCAGCAGCTTAGGGTCCGGATTCGGGGATACGCAGTATTTT.